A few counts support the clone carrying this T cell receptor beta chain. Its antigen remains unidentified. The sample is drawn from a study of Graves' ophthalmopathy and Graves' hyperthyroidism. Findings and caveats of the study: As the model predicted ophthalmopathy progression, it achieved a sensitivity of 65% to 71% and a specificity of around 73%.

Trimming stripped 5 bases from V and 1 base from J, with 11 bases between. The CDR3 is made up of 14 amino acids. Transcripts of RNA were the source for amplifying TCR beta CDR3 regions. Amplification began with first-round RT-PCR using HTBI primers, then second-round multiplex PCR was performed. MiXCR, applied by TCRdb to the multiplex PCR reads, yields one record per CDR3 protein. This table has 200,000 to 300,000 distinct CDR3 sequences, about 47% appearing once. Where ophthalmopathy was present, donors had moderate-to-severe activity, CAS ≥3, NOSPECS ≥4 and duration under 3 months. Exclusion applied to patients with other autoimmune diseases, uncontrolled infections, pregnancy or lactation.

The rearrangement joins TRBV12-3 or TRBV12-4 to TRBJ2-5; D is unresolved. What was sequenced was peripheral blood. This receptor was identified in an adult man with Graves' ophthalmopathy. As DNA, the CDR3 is TGTGCCAGCAGTCCCGGACCTCTCCAAGAGACCCAGTACTTC. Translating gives CASSPGPLQETQYF.